A selection of T cell receptor beta chains follows, all from one sample in a study of blood T cell repertoires in COVID-19. The assay was immunoSEQ multiplex PCR, and TCRdb's table has in-frame clones only and misses some. Among about 220,000 clones listed, roughly nine tenths were seen once. Sequencing used PBMCs or T cells enriched from blood (not recorded which). These receptor sequences come from a woman under 30 in a cohort exposed to, infected with or recovered from COVID-19 (not recorded which). Both conserved end residues are part of each CDR3. A D gene is named only where the DNA matches it firmly. The listing skips clone size in some rows; elsewhere it reads once, few, many or a size class.

>NA|TRBD1|TRBJ1-1|TRBV24-1
CATSSGGPGFLNTEAFF
TGTGCCACCAGTTCAGGGGGCCCGGGGTTTTTGAACACTGAAGCTTTCTTT
>NA|TRBD2|TRBJ2-7|TRBV5-1
CASSGGGRTYEQYF
TGCGCCAGCAGCGGCGGGGGACGGACTTACGAGCAGTACTTC
>NA|TRBD2|TRBJ2-7|TRBV24-1
CATSDPSGGDEQYF
TGTGCCACCAGTGACCCTAGCGGGGGGGACGAGCAGTACTTC
>NA|NA|TRBJ2-7|TRBV12-3/TRBV12-4
CASSLESSYEQYF
TGTGCCAGCAGTTTGGAGTCTTCCTACGAGCAGTACTTC
>NA|NA|TRBJ2-7|TRBV13
CASSSQGPFSHEQYF
TGTGCCAGCAGCTCCCAGGGCCCTTTCTCCCACGAGCAGTACTTC
>NA|TRBD1|TRBJ2-5|TRBV7-8
CASSLGQGNWETQYF
TGTGCCAGCAGCCTCGGACAGGGAAATTGGGAGACCCAGTACTTC
>NA|TRBD2|TRBJ2-2|TRBV10-3
CAISGGTSGTGELFF
TGTGCCATCAGTGGAGGGACTAGCGGCACCGGGGAGCTGTTTTTT
>NA|TRBD2|TRBJ2-3|TRBV11-3
CASSLDSGGTDTQYF
TGTGCCAGCAGCTTAGACTCCGGGGGGACAGATACGCAGTATTTT
>NA|TRBD2|TRBJ2-1|TRBV2
CASTATSGRDGEQFF
TGTGCCAGCACCGCGACTAGCGGGAGGGATGGTGAGCAGTTCTTC
>once|NA|TRBJ1-6|TRBV5-1
CASSEEFTGSPLHF
TGCGCCAGCAGCGAGGAATTTACGGGTTCACCCCTCCACTTT
>NA|NA|TRBJ2-2|TRBV5-1
CATRTTNTGELFF
TGCGCCACCCGGACTACGAACACCGGGGAGCTGTTTTTT
>once|NA|TRBJ2-3|TRBV24-1
CATSLSASGTDTQYF
TGTGCCACCAGTTTGAGCGCCAGCGGAACAGATACGCAGTATTTT
>NA|TRBD1|TRBJ1-2|TRBV19
CASSIRQGNYGYTF
TGTGCCAGTAGTATCCGACAGGGGAACTATGGCTACACCTTC
>NA|NA|TRBJ1-1|TRBV5-1
CASSPGTHYNLAVNTEAFF
TGCGCCAGCAGCCCCGGGACTCACTACAATCTGGCGGTGAACACTGAAGCTTTCTTT
>NA|TRBD1|TRBJ1-2|TRBV6-4
CASSVVAGGFYGYTF
TGTGCCAGCAGTGTAGTTGCAGGGGGCTTCTATGGCTACACCTTC
>NA|NA|TRBJ2-1|TRBV30
CAWSGDFRGDEQFF
TGTGCCTGGAGTGGGGACTTCCGGGGCGATGAGCAGTTCTTC
>NA|TRBD1|TRBJ1-5|TRBV18
CASSNRGGSNQPQHF
TGTGCCAGCTCCAACAGGGGTGGGAGCAATCAGCCCCAGCATTTT
>NA|NA|TRBJ1-2|TRBV2
CASKPGGVYGYTF
TGTGCCAGCAAACCGGGAGGTGTCTATGGCTACACCTTC
>NA|TRBD2|TRBJ2-3|TRBV9
CASSSNSGSDTQYF
TGTGCCAGCAGCTCCAATAGCGGGTCAGATACGCAGTATTTT
>NA|NA|TRBJ1-2|TRBV3-1/TRBV3-2
CASSQENNYGYTF
TGTGCCAGCAGCCAGGAGAATAACTATGGCTACACCTTC
>once|TRBD1|TRBJ1-2|TRBV5-1
CASSPEGGLGDYGYTF
TGCGCCAGCAGCCCCGAAGGGGGCCTGGGGGACTATGGCTACACCTTC
>once|TRBD1|TRBJ2-7|TRBV6-4
CASSEVDRDRTYEQYF
TGTGCCAGCAGTGAGGTGGATCGGGACAGAACCTACGAGCAGTACTTC
>NA|TRBD1|TRBJ1-1|TRBV4-2
CASSHPRGEAFF
TGTGCCAGCAGCCACCCCAGGGGGGAAGCTTTCTTT
>NA|NA|TRBJ1-6|TRBV6-1
CASSEDINSPLHF
TGTGCCAGCAGTGAAGACATAAATTCACCCCTCCACTTT
>once|NA|TRBJ1-2|TRBV9
CASSEGELFYGYTF
TGTGCCAGCAGCGAGGGGGAGTTGTTCTATGGCTACACCTTC
>NA|NA|TRBJ1-5|TRBV19
CASSITPTTRNQPQHF
TGTGCCAGTAGTATCACGCCGACGACGAGGAATCAGCCCCAGCATTTT
>NA|TRBD1|TRBJ1-2|TRBV27
CASSFGTGFRGYTF
TGTGCCAGCAGTTTCGGGACAGGGTTTCGTGGCTACACCTTC
>NA|NA|TRBJ2-1|TRBV7-9
CASSPGQPSYNEQFF
TGTGCCAGCAGCCCGGGTCAGCCTTCCTACAATGAGCAGTTCTTC
>many|TRBD2|TRBJ2-1|TRBV4-2
CASSQDGEGRGYNEQFF
TGTGCCAGCAGCCAAGATGGGGAGGGCCGGGGTTACAATGAGCAGTTCTTC
>NA|NA|TRBJ1-6|TRBV30
CAWSVILGDSPLHF
TGTGCCTGGAGTGTAATATTGGGCGATTCACCCCTCCACTTT
>NA|NA|TRBJ2-7|TRBV20-1
CSASSRYEQYF
TGCAGTGCTAGTTCCCGCTACGAGCAGTACTTC
>NA|NA|TRBJ2-2|TRBV5-6
CASSFIGENTGELFF
TGTGCCAGCAGCTTTATAGGGGAGAACACCGGGGAGCTGTTTTTT
>NA|NA|TRBJ1-2|TRBV5-3
CARSPGRGPNYGYTF
TGTGCCAGAAGCCCCGGACGGGGTCCTAACTATGGCTACACCTTC
>NA|NA|TRBJ2-2|TRBV19
CASSNRAAGELFF
TGTGCCAGTTCGAACAGGGCCGCCGGGGAGCTGTTTTTT
>NA|NA|TRBJ1-3|TRBV4-2
CASSQDGNRGNTIYF
TGTGCCAGCAGCCAAGATGGGAACAGGGGAAACACCATATATTTT
>NA|NA|TRBJ2-2|TRBV28
CASREGGTNTGELFF
TGTGCCAGCAGGGAAGGCGGGACGAACACCGGGGAGCTGTTTTTT
>once|NA|TRBJ1-1|TRBV15
CATSRDGALGTEAFF
TGTGCCACCAGCAGAGATGGGGCGCTGGGGACTGAAGCTTTCTTT
>NA|NA|TRBJ1-5|TRBV28
CASSSGGLNQPQHF
TGTGCCAGCAGCTCCGGGGGTCTTAATCAGCCCCAGCATTTT
>NA|NA|TRBJ1-1|TRBV4-2
CASSHGGDEAFF
TGTGCCAGCAGCCACGGGGGAGATGAAGCTTTCTTT
>NA|TRBD2|TRBJ2-3|TRBV7-6
CASSSLSLAGASTDTQYF
TGTGCCAGCAGCTCACTTAGCCTAGCGGGGGCTAGCACAGATACGCAGTATTTT
>NA|TRBD2|TRBJ2-3|TRBV2
CASSARSLAGGADTQYF
TGTGCCAGCAGTGCTAGGTCGCTAGCGGGGGGAGCAGATACGCAGTATTTT
>NA|NA|TRBJ1-5|TRBV6-6
CASSGEGQPQHF
TGTGCCAGCAGTGGCGAGGGTCAGCCCCAGCATTTT
>NA|NA|TRBJ1-5|TRBV28
CASGQPQHF
TGTGCCAGCGGCCAGCCCCAGCATTTT
>NA|TRBD1|TRBJ1-1|TRBV10-1
CASSGTGINEAFF
TGCGCCAGCAGTGGGACAGGGATTAATGAAGCTTTCTTT
>few|NA|TRBJ1-5|TRBV2
CATTRRDNQPQHF
TGTGCCACCACTAGGAGAGACAATCAGCCCCAGCATTTT
>NA|TRBD2|TRBJ2-5|TRBV9
CASSVGGRAGETQYF
TGTGCCAGCAGCGTAGGTGGGAGGGCCGGTGAGACCCAGTACTTC